Following are 23 T cell receptor beta chains from one sample sequenced in a study of monozygotic twins with cystic fibrosis (dated by TCRdb to the early 2020s). Library preparation was by the immunoSEQ multiplex PCR assay. The table comes from immuneACCESS by way of TCRdb, which keeps in-frame sequences with V and J called. Part of the clones is missing from these tables; in studies checked, under half for an unresolved V gene and the rest for unknown reasons. This sample is represented by roughly 24,000 clones; 95% to 98% of them were singletons. The top ten clones comprise 0.15% of the sample. Sequencing used blood. Receptors were obtained from a girl aged 5 to 17 with cystic fibrosis.

This clone was seen just once. The rearrangement links TRBV29-1 to TRBJ2-5; D is unresolved. Trimming cost V 3 bases and J 5 bases, with 4 bases left between them. Germline V gene sequence: CDR1 SQVTM, CDR2 ANQGSEA. The CDR3 extends over 10 amino acids. DNA for the CDR3: TGCAGCGTTGATGCGGAGACCCAGTACTTC. Its protein product is CSVDAETQYF.

The rearrangement links TRBV7-2 to TRBJ2-5; D gene ambiguous. Per germline, CDR1 SGHTA and CDR2 FQGNSA. This CDR3 contains 16 residues. Trimming removed 5 bases from V and 0 bases from J, with 16 bases in between. The CDR3 region is CASSEKLLTYQETQYF. CDR3 DNA: TGTGCCAGCAGCGAGAAACTACTGACATACCAAGAGACCCAGTACTTC.

The chain couples TRBV4-3 to TRBJ2-5; maybe TRBD2 (5 bases). Germline V lookup: CDR1 LGHNA, CDR2 YSLEER. CDR3 length: 18 amino acids. Trimming took 3 bases from V and 1 from J, leaving 21 bases between them. Written as DNA, the CDR3 is TGCGCCAGCAGCCAGGATAATATTCGGGGTTTGAGCCAAGAGACCCAGTACTTC. This gives the protein CASSQDNIRGLSQETQYF.

The chain uses TRBV27 and TRBJ2-7; D perhaps matches TRBD1 (6 bases). CDR1 and CDR2 from the germline V gene are MNHEY and SMNVEV (reference sequence). The CDR3 extends over 15 amino acids. Between the trimmed V and J ends, which lost 4 bases and 4 bases, there was a span of 17 bases. As DNA, the CDR3 is TGTGCCAGCAGTTACAACAGGGTGTTGGGATACGAGCAGTACTTC. The encoded protein is CASSYNRVLGYEQYF.

The CDR3 sequence is CAIRGGSSYEQYF. The CDR3, as DNA: TGTGCCATCAGGGGCGGGAGCTCCTACGAGCAGTACTTC. This rearrangement joins TRBV10-3 to TRBJ2-7; TRBD2 matches 7 bases. This CDR3 comprises 13 residues. The V gene end was trimmed by 6 bases and the J gene end by 0 bases; junction bases not matched to a gene: 2. Per germline, CDR1 ENHRY and CDR2 SYGVKD.

The chain recombines TRBV9 with TRBJ2-5, with 11 positions matching TRBD2. Germline CDR1 is SGDLS and CDR2 is YYNGEE. The CDR3 is 16 residues long. After removal of 4 bases from V and 1 base from J, the junction contained 6 bases not matched to a gene. CDR3 DNA: TGTGCCAGCAGCTGGGAGGGACTAGCGGCCCAAGAGACCCAGTACTTC. Its protein is CASSWEGLAAQETQYF.

The chain uses TRBV9 and TRBJ1-2; D unclear. This CDR3 has 13 residues. V was pared by 0 bases and J by 8 bases, with 11 bases between. In germline, CDR1 is SGDLS, CDR2 YYNGEE. The CDR3 region is CASSVGGGEGYTF. The CDR3 coding sequence is TGTGCCAGCAGCGTAGGGGGTGGCGAAGGCTACACCTTC.

This chain uses TRBV7-9 with TRBJ2-3, with a possible D match to TRBD2 (6 bases). CDR1 is SEHNR and CDR2 is FQNEAQ in the germline V gene (reference sequence). The CDR3 is made up of 15 amino acids. V was shortened by 6 bases and J by 4 bases, with 17 bases between the two germline ends. The CDR3, as DNA: TGTGCCAGCAGTGGCGAGGGAGGTGTCGCAGATACGCAGTATTTT. It is translated as CASSGEGGVADTQYF.

The chain employs TRBV9 and TRBJ1-1, with 8 bases matching TRBD1. The CDR3 is made up of 16 amino acids. Trimming cost V 0 bases and J 5 bases; bases outside gene matches: 9. CDR1 and CDR2 from the germline V gene are SGDLS and YYNGEE. The CDR3 sequence is CASSVEPRQGPTEAFF. The CDR3 DNA follows: TGTGCCAGCAGCGTAGAGCCCCGACAGGGGCCAACTGAAGCTTTCTTT. Complete variable domain (other parts from reference TRBV9 and TRBJ1-1): DSGVTQTPKHLITATGQRVTLRCSPRSGDLSVYWYQQSLDQGLQFLIQYYNGEERAKGNILERFSAQQFPDLHSELNLSSLELGDSALYFCASSVEPRQGPTEAFFGQGTRLTVV.

The CDR3 nucleotides read TGTGCCAGCGGACTAGCGAAGGCCGGGGAGCTGTTTTTT. Translation: CASGLAKAGELFF. The rearrangement uses TRBV7-2 and TRBJ2-2, with 9 bases lining up with TRBD2. CDR1 is SGHTA, CDR2 FQGNSA, per germline. The junction had 4 bases not matched to a gene; V was cut back by 8 bases and J by 6 bases. CDR3 size: 13 residues. The full variable domain, rest sourced from reference TRBV7-2 and TRBJ2-2, is GAGVSQSPSNKVTEKGKDVELRCDPISGHTALYWYRQSLGQGLEFLIYFQGNSAPDKSGLPSDRFSAERTGGSVSTLTIQRTQQEDSAVYLCASGLAKAGELFFGEGSRLTVL.

The chain combines TRBV6-5 with TRBJ2-7; 7 bases are a match to TRBD2. Germline CDR1 reads MNHEY; CDR2 reads SVGAGI. The CDR3 extends over 14 amino acids. Trimming took 6 bases from V and 3 from J; bases not matched to a gene: 8. The CDR3 region is CASSKAGFGYEQYF. The CDR3 DNA follows: TGTGCCAGCAGCAAAGCGGGATTCGGCTACGAGCAGTACTTC.

The chain links TRBV29-1 to TRBJ1-1, with D perhaps matching TRBD1 (6 bases). The germline V gene encodes CDR1 SQVTM and CDR2 ANQGSEA. CDR3 length: 18 residues. The V and J ends lost 4 bases and 3 bases respectively, with 27 bases between them. CDR3 DNA: TGCAGCGTTGCGAGGTTTATAGGGGGGAGCGGTAGGGACACTGAAGCTTTCTTT. Encoded protein: CSVARFIGGSGRDTEAFF.

The V call is TRBV11-2, the J call TRBJ2-7; no clear D gene. This CDR3 spans 11 amino acids. V lost 5 bases to trimming and J lost 6 bases, with 8 bases between them. Germline CDR1 and CDR2: SGHAT and FQNNGV. CDR3 bases: TGTGCCAGCAGCCTAGGCGTCGAGCAGTACTTC. This encodes CASSLGVEQYF.

The V gene is TRBV5-1, the J gene TRBJ2-6; D gene ambiguous. The ends were cut back, 0 bases at V and 2 bases at J, with 21 bases in the middle. CDR1 SGHRS and CDR2 YFSETQ come from the germline V gene. The CDR3 consists of 20 residues. Here the CDR3 DNA reads TGCGCCAGCAGCTTGGACCCCGGGTCCTTAGGGTTCCCTGGGGCCAACGTCCTGACTTTC. Protein: CASSLDPGSLGFPGANVLTF.

Only one count was recorded for this clone. The chain's CDR3 is CATSKGYRTKQYF. DNA for the CDR3: TGTGCCACCAGCAAGGGGTACCGTACGAAGCAGTACTTC. This sequence joins TRBV27 and TRBJ2-7; perhaps TRBD1 as D (5 bases). Trimming removed 10 bases at V and 8 bases at J, with 21 bases between. This CDR3 is built from 13 residues. The V gene's germline CDR1 is MNHEY and CDR2 SMNVEV (reference sequence).

This chain links TRBV5-1 with TRBJ1-3; 7 nucleotides agree with TRBD1. This CDR3 contains 14 residues. V shed 2 bases, J shed 2 bases, and the junction held 1 base outside the gene matches. Germline V gene data show CDR1 as SGHRS and CDR2 as YFSETQ. CDR3 in amino acids: CASSFTGAGNTIYF. CDR3 in DNA: TGCGCCAGCAGCTTTACAGGGGCTGGAAACACCATATATTTT.

The V and J genes are TRBV15 and TRBJ2-4; TRBD1 matches 8 bases. This CDR3 has 14 amino acids. Germline V gene data show CDR1 as LNHNV and CDR2 as YYDKDF (reference sequence). The trim removed 5 bases at V and 6 bases at J, leaving 6 bases unmatched. The CDR3 DNA reads as TGTGCCACCAGCCCCCCTGGACAGGGAAACATTCAGTACTTC. Its translation is CATSPPGQGNIQYF.

As for this clone: The germline gene is not matched at one end of the junction; a read error may be the cause. The V and J genes are TRBV7-9 and TRBJ2-1, with 8 bases identical to TRBD2. Per germline, CDR1 SEHNR and CDR2 FQNEAQ (reference sequence). The CDR3 is 17 amino acids. CDR3 amino acids: CASSLAGTSASYNEQFF. DNA of the CDR3: TGTGCCAGCAGCCTAGCAGGGACTAGTGCCTCCTACAATGAGCAGTTCTTC.

The V call is TRBV4-1, the J call TRBJ2-5; TRBD2 matches 10 bases. Germline V gene sequence: CDR1 MGHRA, CDR2 YSYEKL. This CDR3 has 16 amino acids. Trimming took 1 base from V and 2 from J; bases not matched to a gene: 4. This CDR3 reads CASSQGGLAEQETQYF. As DNA, the CDR3 is TGCGCCAGCAGCCAAGGTGGACTAGCGGAACAAGAGACCCAGTACTTC.

Here the CDR3 reads CASSLGRTDSGNTIYF. In DNA form, the CDR3 reads TGTGCCAGCAGCTTAGGACGGACCGACTCTGGAAACACCATATATTTT. The chain carries TRBV7-2 and TRBJ1-3; D gene ambiguous. CDR3 size: 16 residues. CDR1 and CDR2 from the germline V gene are SGHTA and FQGNSA. The V end was cut by 1 base, the J end by 0 bases, with 10 bases between. Based on the CDR3 plus reference TRBV7-2 and TRBJ1-3, the full variable domain is GAGVSQSPSNKVTEKGKDVELRCDPISGHTALYWYRQSLGQGLEFLIYFQGNSAPDKSGLPSDRFSAERTGGSVSTLTIQRTQQEDSAVYLCASSLGRTDSGNTIYFGEGSWLTVV.

This chain uses TRBV28 with TRBJ2-3; D not certain. Looked up from germline, CDR1 is MDHEN and CDR2 is SYDVKM. The CDR3 loop spans 15 amino acids. V was trimmed by 6 bases and J by 2 bases, leaving 15 bases between them. CDR3: CASRLTSDYTDTQYF. The DNA for the CDR3 is TGTGCCAGCAGATTGACATCGGATTACACAGATACGCAGTATTTT.

In this sample, this clone turned up once. The chain couples TRBV5-6 to TRBJ2-2; no reliable D call. Deletions cut 4 bases from V and 3 bases from J, with 13 bases between. Germline lookup yields CDR1 SGHDT and CDR2 YYEEEE. The length of the CDR3 is 15 residues. CDR3 protein: CASSPRSWYTGELFF. For the CDR3, the DNA is TGTGCCAGCAGCCCTCGGAGTTGGTACACCGGGGAGCTGTTTTTT.

The chain joins TRBV20-1 to TRBJ1-1; the D is unclear. Germline V gives CDR1 DFQATT, CDR2 SNEGSKA (reference sequence). V lost 3 bases and J lost 10, with 12 bases in between. The CDR3 covers 11 residues. The CDR3 DNA sequence: TGCAGTGCTAGCATATCCTCTCTAGCTTTCTTT. This gives the protein CSASISSLAFF.